Listed here are 21 T cell receptor beta chains from one sample, sequenced in a study of T cell changes during pregnancy in multiple sclerosis. Profiling relied on immunoSEQ multiplex PCR, and the TCRdb table lists in-frame clones only, not all of them. The table records some 130,000 clones, 90% to 98% of them present only once. Sequences were derived from peripheral blood, sampled after pregnancy. Source of these receptors: a female donor with multiple sclerosis, enrolled in a pregnancy study.

This CDR3 is CASSSSIAGGGDEQFF. The CDR3 nucleotides are TGCGCCAGCAGCTCCAGCATAGCGGGTGGGGGGGATGAGCAGTTCTTC. This sequence joins TRBV5-1 and TRBJ2-1; 7 nucleotides agree with TRBD2. There are 16 residues in the CDR3. Germline V gene sequence: CDR1 SGHRS, CDR2 YFSETQ. V dropped 3 bases and J dropped 8; count of bases not matched to a gene: 14.

The chain is built from TRBV4-2 and TRBJ1-2, with D tentatively TRBD1 (5 bases). The CDR3 length is 17 residues. CDR1 is LGHNA and CDR2 is YNFKEQ in the germline V gene. Trimming stripped 1 base from V and 7 bases from J, with 22 bases between. CDR3 nucleotide sequence: TGTGCCAGCAGCCAAGGAATCCGACAGCCGATAATTGGTGGCTACACCTTC. Translating gives CASSQGIRQPIIGGYTF.

This clone appeared once. The gene calls are TRBV15 and TRBJ1-2; no definite D call. The V gene lost 5 bases and the J gene lost 4 bases, with 17 bases spanning the gap. Germline lookup yields CDR1 LNHNV and CDR2 YYDKDF (reference sequence). The CDR3 is 15 amino acids. CDR3 in amino acids: CATSEGFGVGYGYTF. The CDR3, as DNA: TGTGCCACCAGCGAAGGCTTCGGGGTCGGCTATGGCTACACCTTC.

V usage is TRBV19 and J usage is TRBJ2-2, with 11 bases that match TRBD1. Germline V gene data show CDR1 as LNHDA and CDR2 as SQIVND (reference sequence). V was pared by 6 bases and J by 7 bases, with 10 bases of the junction left unmatched. The CDR3 consists of 16 residues. The CDR3 DNA is TGTGCCAGTAGAGTGGACAGGGGGCACAGTGGCGGGGAGCTGTTTTTT. It is translated as CASRVDRGHSGGELFF.

This sequence joins TRBV6-5 and TRBJ2-7; D might be TRBD2 (5 bases). V was pared by 8 bases and J by 9 bases, with 17 bases between. This CDR3 comprises 12 residues. Germline loops: CDR1 MNHEY, CDR2 SVGAGI. The CDR3 sequence is CASGSGPLGQYF. The CDR3 nucleotides read TGTGCCAGCGGGAGCGGACCGTTAGGGCAGTACTTC.

The V gene is TRBV28, the J gene TRBJ2-1; 9 bases match TRBD1. In germline, CDR1 is MDHEN, CDR2 SYDVKM. With 2 bases clipped from V and 10 bases from J, the junction kept 3 bases outside the gene matches. The CDR3 contains 13 residues. Here the CDR3 DNA reads TGTGCCAGCAGTTTACACAGGGGGCACGAGCAGTTCTTC. Translated: CASSLHRGHEQFF.

The V call is TRBV28, the J call TRBJ1-2; possible D gene TRBD1, 6 bases. Per the germline V gene, CDR1 is MDHEN and CDR2 is SYDVKM. This CDR3 comprises 17 residues. The V and J ends lost 2 bases and 4 bases respectively, with 20 bases between them. The CDR3 region is CASSLGGRGGRFYGYTF. CDR3 DNA: TGTGCCAGCAGTTTAGGGGGCAGGGGCGGGCGTTTCTATGGCTACACCTTC.

The CDR3 region has the DNA TGTGCCAGCAGTTCCAGCGGGAGTTACGAGCAGTACTTC. Translation: CASSSSGSYEQYF. The chain is built from TRBV6-7 and TRBJ2-7; 8 bases are a match to TRBD2. TRBV6-7 is reported as an ORF; its role is uncertain. Trimming took 4 bases from V and 4 from J; bases not matched to a gene: 3. This CDR3 is built from 13 residues.

The chain employs TRBV29-1 and TRBJ1-2; possibly TRBD1 for D (6 bases). V was clipped by 2 bases and J by 8 bases, with 9 bases between them. The CDR3 has 11 residues. Germline values: CDR1 SQVTM, CDR2 ANQGSEA. CDR3 protein: CSVERQAGYTF. The CDR3 DNA reads as TGCAGCGTTGAAAGACAGGCGGGCTACACCTTC.

J is TRBJ2-2 and V is TRBV7-2, with D maybe TRBD2 (6 bases). CDR1 SGHTA and CDR2 FQGNSA come from the germline V gene. This CDR3 region has 14 residues. Deletions cut 3 bases from V and 6 bases from J, with 11 bases between. CDR3: CASSLGGGAGELFF. The DNA of the CDR3 is TGTGCCAGCAGCTTGGGGGGAGGCGCCGGGGAGCTGTTTTTT.

The chain has TRBV7-9 and TRBJ1-2; D possibly corresponds to TRBD1 (6 bases). The germline gives CDR1 SEHNR, CDR2 FQNEAQ (reference sequence). V lost 2 bases to trimming and J lost 3 bases, with 7 bases between them. This CDR3 is 13 amino acids long. CDR3 coding DNA: TGTGCCAGCAGCTTATCAGGGGACTATGGCTACACCTTC. It yields the protein CASSLSGDYGYTF. The whole variable domain, remainder taken from reference TRBV7-9 and TRBJ1-2, is DTGVSQNPRHKITKRGQNVTFRCDPISEHNRLYWYRQTLGQGPEFLTYFQNEAQLEKSRLLSDRFSAERPKGSFSTLEIQRTEQGDSAMYLCASSLSGDYGYTFGSGTRLTVV.

CDR3 loop: CASSLEVSGPNTGELFF. DNA of the CDR3: TGTGCCAGCAGCTTAGAGGTTTCGGGTCCGAACACCGGGGAGCTGTTTTTT. The V call is TRBV11-2, the J call TRBJ2-2; D is ambiguous. V was trimmed by 0 bases and J by 0 bases, leaving 11 bases between them. This CDR3 spans 17 amino acids. Looked up from germline, CDR1 is SGHAT and CDR2 is FQNNGV.

This rearrangement joins TRBV5-1 to TRBJ2-5; the match to TRBD2 covers 8 bases. Germline CDR1 is SGHRS and CDR2 is YFSETQ. The CDR3 covers 15 residues. V dropped 0 bases and J dropped 5; count of bases not matched to a gene: 6. The CDR3 loop is CASSLERGLRETQYF. CDR3 coding DNA: TGCGCCAGCAGCTTGGAGCGGGGGCTAAGGGAGACCCAGTACTTC.

The rearrangement joins TRBV4-3 to TRBJ2-1; the match to TRBD2 covers 14 bases. J was trimmed by 7 bases and V by 0 bases; bases with no gene match: 8. The germline CDR1 and CDR2 sequences are LGHNA and YSLEER. The CDR3 consists of 18 residues. The CDR3 coding sequence is TGCGCCAGCAGCCAAGACGGGTCGACTAGCGGGAGGGTGAATGAGCAGTTCTTC. It is translated as CASSQDGSTSGRVNEQFF.

This clone appeared a single time. This chain links TRBV28 with TRBJ2-7; D might be TRBD1 (6 bases). With 11 bases removed from V and 3 bases from J, the gap between germline ends came to 11 bases. Germline V gene lookup returns CDR1 MDHEN and CDR2 SYDVKM. The CDR3 sequence is 11 residues long. In DNA form, the CDR3 reads TGTGCCCTGTACAGGGACTACGAGCAGTACTTC. Translating it yields CALYRDYEQYF.

The chain combines TRBV27 with TRBJ2-7; TRBD1 might be the D (6 bases). Trimming stripped 6 bases from V and 3 bases from J, with 18 bases between. The germline V gene has CDR1 MNHEY and CDR2 SMNVEV (reference sequence). This CDR3 is 15 amino acids long. This CDR3 is CASSRMAQGGYEQYF. The CDR3 DNA follows: TGTGCCAGCAGCCGTATGGCCCAAGGGGGCTACGAGCAGTACTTC.

The CDR3 loop reads CASSLGLAGYNEQFF. CDR3 DNA: TGCGCCAGCAGCTTGGGACTAGCGGGGTACAATGAGCAGTTCTTC. This chain links TRBV5-1 with TRBJ2-1, with 11 bases fitting TRBD2. The CDR3 length is 15 residues. J gave up 4 bases and V 0 bases, and 0 bases lay outside the gene matches. Looked up from germline, CDR1 is SGHRS and CDR2 is YFSETQ.

The rearrangement links TRBV29-1 to TRBJ2-7; D is possibly TRBD1 (6 bases). V dropped 1 base and J dropped 2 bases, with 9 bases sitting between them. The V gene's germline CDR1 is SQVTM and CDR2 ANQGSEA. The CDR3 has 13 amino acids. In DNA form, the CDR3 reads TGCAGCGTTGAAGTCGGACAGCCCTACGAGCAGTACTTC. This sequence encodes CSVEVGQPYEQYF.

The rearrangement joins TRBV29-1 to TRBJ2-7, with D possibly being TRBD2 (6 bases). Germline values: CDR1 SQVTM, CDR2 ANQGSEA. This CDR3 is 14 amino acids long. V lost 4 bases and J 0 bases, leaving 13 bases between the germline ends. The CDR3 spells CSVALPAGSYEQYF. CDR3 DNA: TGCAGCGTTGCTCTCCCAGCGGGCTCCTACGAGCAGTACTTC.

The chain uses TRBV5-1 and TRBJ1-1; perhaps TRBD1 as D (5 bases). The V gene lost 3 bases and the J gene lost 10 bases, with 16 bases spanning the gap. Looked up from germline, CDR1 is SGHRS and CDR2 is YFSETQ. CDR3 length equals 13 residues. Here the CDR3 reads CASSWGAQLGAFF. CDR3 DNA: TGCGCCAGCAGCTGGGGCGCCCAGTTGGGAGCTTTCTTT. Full variable domain (rest looked up from reference TRBV5-1 and TRBJ1-1): KAGVTQTPRYLIKTRGQQVTLSCSPISGHRSVSWYQQTPGQGLQFLFEYFSETQRNKGNFPGRFSGRQFSNSRSEMNVSTLELGDSALYLCASSWGAQLGAFFGQGTRLTVV.

The rearrangement links TRBV18 to TRBJ1-1; D gene unclear. CDR3 length equals 16 residues. Trimming removed 10 bases at V and 6 bases at J, with 27 bases between. In germline, CDR1 is KGHSH, CDR2 LQKENI. In nucleotides, the CDR3 is TGTGCCACCCCACCGGGCCCCGGGGAACCGGGCGCTGAAGCTTTCTTT. Encoded protein: CATPPGPGEPGAEAFF.